Sequencing of this TCR beta chain was carried out in a study of CD8 T cells in Susac syndrome. Study outcomes and limitations: Expansion of clones was not seen in the CD4+ T cell repertoires of Susac syndrome.

The CD8+ and CD4+ T cells were negatively isolated, with the TEMRA cells enriched by FACS. This clonotype has only one observation. As yet, its antigen is unknown. The CDR3 runs 13 residues. Trimming took 4 bases from V and 7 from J; bases not matched to a gene: 2. CDR1 is SNHLY and CDR2 is FYNNEI in the germline V gene. Random hexamers primed reverse transcription of about 0.5 to 1 ug RNA. TCR beta CDR3 was amplified by immunoSEQ covering 54 Vbeta and 13 Jbeta. TCRdb analysed the immunoSEQ multiplex PCR reads with MiXCR anew, one entry per CDR3 protein. The sample has approximately 190,000 distinct CDR3 sequences, about 94% seen once.

The receptor was isolated from a human donor with Susac syndrome. The sequenced sample was CD4+ T cells from PBMCs. This chain uses TRBV2 with TRBJ2-5; 11 nucleotides match TRBD1. The CDR3 region is CASSAGTGGTQYF. The CDR3 DNA is TGTGCCAGCAGTGCCGGGACAGGGGGGACCCAGTACTTC.